The T cell receptor beta chain under discussion was sequenced for a study of T-cell reconstitution after alpha-beta-depleted transplantation in children. The J segment lost 2 bases and the V segment lost 6 bases, leaving 13 bases of the junction unmatched. Germline V gene sequence: CDR1 SGHRS, CDR2 YFSETQ. This CDR3 is built from 16 residues. Unique molecular identifiers tagged the TCRbeta library. TCRdb used MiXCR to reprocess the PCR reads, holding one entry per CDR3 protein. Of about 190,000 distinct CDR3 sequences in the sample, about 6.3% were seen once. The J gene is TRBJ2-5, the V gene TRBV5-1; 7 positions match TRBD2. This receptor was identified in a human donor who donated a stem cell graft to a child with Wiskott-Aldrich syndrome. The specimen was PBMCs from the stem cell graft donor, collected from the stem cell graft. CDR3 in amino acids: CASTQTSGAWQETQYF. CDR3 DNA sequence: TGCGCCAGCACCCAAACCAGCGGGGCATGGCAAGAGACCCAGTACTTC.